These T cell receptor beta chains were read from a single sample in a study of blood T cell repertoires in COVID-19. Profiling relied on immunoSEQ multiplex PCR, and the TCRdb table lists in-frame clones only, not all of them. The profile shows over 100,000 clones, 70% to 90% of them singletons. Input material: peripheral blood. All receptors derive from a man between 40 and 49 years old with acute or convalescent COVID-19. CDR3s include the opening cysteine and the closing phenylalanine or tryptophan. D genes are given only for firm matches. Rows give clone size only sometimes, using once, few, many, or a class for an expanded clone.

clone size: NA; J gene: TRBJ2-7; V gene: TRBV30; D gene: TRBD1; CDR3 protein: CAWSAGTGPNEQYF; CDR3 DNA: TGTGCCTGGAGTGCTGGGACAGGTCCTAACGAGCAGTACTTC
clone size: NA; J gene: TRBJ1-6; V gene: TRBV28; D gene: TRBD1; CDR3 protein: CASSSSGTGESPLHF; CDR3 DNA: TGTGCCAGCAGTTCCAGTGGGACAGGGGAGTCACCCCTCCACTTT
clone size: NA; J gene: TRBJ2-3; V gene: TRBV5-5; D gene: TRBD2; CDR3 protein: CASSLEFAGGALNTQYF; CDR3 DNA: TGTGCCAGCAGCTTGGAGTTTGCCGGGGGGGCGCTGAATACGCAGTATTTT
clone size: NA; J gene: TRBJ2-2; V gene: TRBV2; D gene: NA; CDR3 protein: CASGPPGTGELFF; CDR3 DNA: TGTGCCAGTGGTCCCCCGGGCACCGGGGAGCTGTTTTTT
clone size: NA; J gene: TRBJ1-4; V gene: TRBV11-2; D gene: NA; CDR3 protein: CASSLGRETEKLFF; CDR3 DNA: TGTGCCAGCAGCTTAGGGAGGGAAACTGAAAAACTGTTTTTT
clone size: once; J gene: TRBJ2-1; V gene: TRBV5-1; D gene: NA; CDR3 protein: CASSFERVGNEQFF; CDR3 DNA: TGCGCCAGCAGCTTCGAGCGGGTGGGAAATGAGCAGTTCTTC
clone size: NA; J gene: TRBJ1-4; V gene: TRBV11-3; D gene: NA; CDR3 protein: CASSFGRGSEKLFF; CDR3 DNA: TGTGCCAGCAGCTTCGGGAGGGGAAGTGAAAAACTGTTTTTT
clone size: NA; J gene: TRBJ1-4; V gene: TRBV6-6; D gene: NA; CDR3 protein: CASGRGGEKLFF; CDR3 DNA: TGTGCCAGCGGACGAGGGGGTGAAAAACTGTTTTTT
clone size: few; J gene: TRBJ2-1; V gene: TRBV5-4; D gene: TRBD2; CDR3 protein: CASSLDSGSVNEQFF; CDR3 DNA: TGTGCCAGCAGCTTGGATAGCGGGAGTGTTAATGAGCAGTTCTTC
clone size: NA; J gene: TRBJ2-1; V gene: TRBV4-3; D gene: NA; CDR3 protein: CASSQGRLVNEQFF; CDR3 DNA: TGCGCCAGCAGCCAAGGGAGACTAGTAAATGAGCAGTTCTTC
clone size: NA; J gene: TRBJ1-2; V gene: TRBV30; D gene: TRBD1; CDR3 protein: CASGQGQSYGYTF; CDR3 DNA: TGTGCCTCAGGACAGGGCCAAAGCTATGGCTACACCTTC
clone size: NA; J gene: TRBJ2-7; V gene: TRBV5-1; D gene: NA; CDR3 protein: CASSLGAPSASSYEQYF; CDR3 DNA: TGCGCCAGCAGCTTGGGGGCCCCTAGCGCCAGCTCCTACGAGCAGTACTTC
clone size: NA; J gene: TRBJ2-3; V gene: TRBV14; D gene: NA; CDR3 protein: CASSLRLDFAPHSDTQYF; CDR3 DNA: TGTGCCAGCAGTCTGAGGTTGGACTTTGCCCCACACTCGGATACGCAGTATTTT
clone size: NA; J gene: TRBJ2-1; V gene: TRBV19; D gene: TRBD2; CDR3 protein: CASSMGLAGGSHNEQFF; CDR3 DNA: TGTGCCAGTAGCATGGGACTAGCGGGAGGGTCCCACAATGAGCAGTTCTTC
clone size: NA; J gene: TRBJ2-1; V gene: TRBV3-1/TRBV3-2; D gene: TRBD2; CDR3 protein: CASSQVSGSLGEQFF; CDR3 DNA: TGTGCCAGCAGCCAAGTTAGCGGGAGTTTGGGCGAGCAGTTCTTC
clone size: NA; J gene: TRBJ2-2; V gene: TRBV5-1; D gene: TRBD2; CDR3 protein: CASSRTSGDTGELFF; CDR3 DNA: TGCGCCAGCAGCCGGACTAGCGGGGACACCGGGGAGCTGTTTTTT
clone size: NA; J gene: TRBJ1-1; V gene: TRBV18; D gene: TRBD1; CDR3 protein: CASSLTGGPEAFF; CDR3 DNA: TGTGCCAGCTCTCTGACAGGGGGACCTGAAGCTTTCTTT
clone size: NA; J gene: TRBJ2-7; V gene: TRBV2; D gene: NA; CDR3 protein: CASSGEVTGEQYF; CDR3 DNA: TGTGCCAGCAGTGGGGAGGTGACTGGGGAGCAGTACTTC
clone size: NA; J gene: TRBJ2-2; V gene: TRBV11-2; D gene: NA; CDR3 protein: CASSPPGLNTGELFF; CDR3 DNA: TGTGCCAGCAGCCCTCCGGGACTTAACACCGGGGAGCTGTTTTTT
clone size: NA; J gene: TRBJ2-7; V gene: TRBV2; D gene: TRBD2; CDR3 protein: CASRAPGGAYEQYF; CDR3 DNA: TGTGCCAGCAGGGCCCCCGGGGGGGCCTACGAGCAGTACTTC
clone size: NA; J gene: TRBJ2-2; V gene: TRBV4-1; D gene: TRBD2; CDR3 protein: CASSQAPLQREVTGELFF; CDR3 DNA: TGCGCCAGCAGCCAGGCCCCCCTCCAGCGGGAGGTAACCGGGGAGCTGTTTTTT
clone size: NA; J gene: TRBJ1-1; V gene: TRBV19; D gene: TRBD1; CDR3 protein: CASNPQGVRTEAFF; CDR3 DNA: TGTGCCAGTAACCCACAGGGGGTTAGGACTGAAGCTTTCTTT
clone size: NA; J gene: TRBJ2-2; V gene: TRBV28; D gene: NA; CDR3 protein: CASTTPGTGELFF; CDR3 DNA: TGTGCCAGCACCACCCCCGGCACCGGGGAGCTGTTTTTT
clone size: NA; J gene: TRBJ2-7; V gene: TRBV6-5; D gene: TRBD1; CDR3 protein: CASSRDRGYEQYF; CDR3 DNA: TGTGCCAGCAGTAGGGACAGGGGCTACGAGCAGTACTTC
clone size: NA; J gene: TRBJ1-2; V gene: TRBV21-1; D gene: NA; CDR3 protein: CASSKGRDRGVGYTF; CDR3 DNA: TGTGCCAGCAGCAAAGGAAGGGACAGGGGTGTTGGCTACACCTTC
clone size: NA; J gene: TRBJ2-3; V gene: TRBV18; D gene: TRBD1; CDR3 protein: CASSLLSTGGSFTDTQYF; CDR3 DNA: TGTGCCAGCTCACTACTTTCTACAGGGGGTTCCTTCACAGATACGCAGTATTTT
clone size: NA; J gene: TRBJ1-5; V gene: TRBV20-1; D gene: NA; CDR3 protein: CSASRGAGNQPQHF; CDR3 DNA: TGCAGTGCTAGTCGGGGGGCCGGCAATCAGCCCCAGCATTTT
clone size: NA; J gene: TRBJ2-3; V gene: TRBV7-2; D gene: TRBD2; CDR3 protein: CASSLGSSAGGTQYF; CDR3 DNA: TGTGCCAGCAGCTTAGGATCGTCAGCGGGGGGGACGCAGTATTTT
clone size: NA; J gene: TRBJ2-5; V gene: TRBV11-2; D gene: NA; CDR3 protein: CASSSGQQETQYF; CDR3 DNA: TGTGCCAGCAGCTCCGGACAGCAAGAGACCCAGTACTTC
clone size: NA; J gene: TRBJ2-5; V gene: TRBV7-9; D gene: NA; CDR3 protein: CASSLAPSVETQYF; CDR3 DNA: TGTGCCAGCAGCTTAGCTCCTAGTGTAGAGACCCAGTACTTC
clone size: NA; J gene: TRBJ2-1; V gene: TRBV28; D gene: TRBD2; CDR3 protein: CASSLEVGTRMRNEQFF; CDR3 DNA: TGTGCCAGCAGCCTTGAGGTAGGGACTAGGATGCGGAATGAGCAGTTCTTC
clone size: NA; J gene: TRBJ1-5; V gene: TRBV7-9; D gene: NA; CDR3 protein: CASSLEEGGVGPQHF; CDR3 DNA: TGTGCCAGCAGCTTAGAGGAAGGGGGGGTTGGGCCCCAGCATTTT
clone size: NA; J gene: TRBJ2-7; V gene: TRBV11-1; D gene: TRBD1; CDR3 protein: CASSYRQGSYEQYF; CDR3 DNA: TGTGCCAGCAGCTATAGACAGGGTTCCTACGAGCAGTACTTC
clone size: NA; J gene: TRBJ2-1; V gene: TRBV6-1; D gene: NA; CDR3 protein: CASSALTSPSYNEQFF; CDR3 DNA: TGTGCCAGCAGTGCCCTGACTAGTCCCTCCTACAATGAGCAGTTCTTC
clone size: NA; J gene: TRBJ1-5; V gene: TRBV7-8; D gene: TRBD1; CDR3 protein: CASSLGTVLLLNQPQHF; CDR3 DNA: TGTGCCAGCAGCTTGGGGACAGTCCTCCTCCTCAATCAGCCCCAGCATTTT
clone size: NA; J gene: TRBJ2-3; V gene: TRBV28; D gene: TRBD1; CDR3 protein: CASSSPGQGATDTQYF; CDR3 DNA: TGTGCCAGCAGTTCGCCGGGACAGGGGGCTACGGATACGCAGTATTTT
clone size: NA; J gene: TRBJ2-3; V gene: TRBV6-5; D gene: NA; CDR3 protein: CATQTIDTQYF; CDR3 DNA: TGTGCCACCCAAACTATCGATACGCAGTATTTT